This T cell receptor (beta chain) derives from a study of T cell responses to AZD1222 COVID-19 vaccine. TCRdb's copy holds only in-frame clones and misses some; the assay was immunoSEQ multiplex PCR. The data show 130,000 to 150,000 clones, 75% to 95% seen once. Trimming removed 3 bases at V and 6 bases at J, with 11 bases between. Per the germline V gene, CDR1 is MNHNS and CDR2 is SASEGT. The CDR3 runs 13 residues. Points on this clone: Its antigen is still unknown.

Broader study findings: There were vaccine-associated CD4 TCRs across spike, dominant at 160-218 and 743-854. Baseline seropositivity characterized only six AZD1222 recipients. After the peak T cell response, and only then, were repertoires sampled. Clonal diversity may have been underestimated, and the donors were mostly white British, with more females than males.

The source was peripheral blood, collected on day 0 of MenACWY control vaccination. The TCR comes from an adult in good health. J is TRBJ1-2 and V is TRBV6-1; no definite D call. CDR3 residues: CASSEEGSNGYTF. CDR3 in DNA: TGTGCCAGCAGTGAGGAGGGCAGTAATGGCTACACCTTC.